This T cell receptor (beta chain) was captured by sequencing in a study of cytomegalovirus exposure and HLA in healthy donors. The overall study: When 350 to 400 donors were genotyped, roughly 82% of them were found to fall in the Caucasian-associated ancestry cluster.

Donors were ostensibly healthy at sampling, although undocumented immune exposures were probable. To note about this clone: Its target is not known.

With 60 Vbeta and 13 Jbeta primers, the PCR was carried out. Assay: immunoSEQ multiplex PCR; the TCRdb copy retains only in-frame clones and omits some. The data hold over 75,000 clones, with 84% observed a single time. CDR1 and CDR2 from the germline V gene are SQVTM and ANQGSEA. This CDR3 has 11 amino acids. Whole-study results and caveats: A later analysis linked a missense DCLRE1C variant to TCR beta V- and J-gene trimming. Cytomegalovirus-associated status was assigned to roughly 160 TCR beta chains.

The receptor's source is a woman aged 18-30 years in good health and CMV-seropositive. The sample comprised PBMCs. The chain combines TRBV29-1 with TRBJ2-7; D remains ambiguous. CDR3 coding DNA: TGCAGTATTGACACCTCCTACGAGCAGTACTTC. Translation: CSIDTSYEQYF.